This TCR beta chain stems from a study of blood T cells in healthy people across ages. Primed by a sample-barcoded 5' primer and a J-beta primer mix, a second PCR proceeded for about 6 to 11 cycles. TCRdb fed the 5' RACE reads into MiXCR, producing one record per CDR3 protein. The sample records around 1,000,000 distinct CDR3 sequences, about 23% being singletons. Germline CDR1 reads SEHNR; CDR2 reads FQNEAQ (reference sequence). The CDR3 is 14 amino acids. Only a few counts were recorded for this clonotype. A junction end diverges from the germline sequence, so it may reflect a read error. These same data were also listed under a study on T cells of mothers and their children.

V is TRBV7-9 and J is TRBJ1-5; no clear D. The specimen sequenced was blood. This receptor was identified in a girl aged 2 to 10 in good health. The DNA for the CDR3 is TGTGCCAGCAGCCCCCAAGATTTCGGTCAGTCCCAGCATTTT. Protein: CASSPQDFGQSQHF.